These 27 T cell receptor beta chains were sequenced from one sample in a study of CD8+ T cells in alopecia areata. Following extraction, RNA underwent reverse transcription to cDNA, which served as the sequencing template. This table comes from immunoSEQ multiplex PCR, and its TCRdb copy is limited to in-frame clones, with some not included. Of around 16,000 clones listed, 60% are singletons. Lesional scalp punch biopsies and peripheral blood came from alopecia areata patients. Sequenced sample: skin. The receptors originated from a human donor with alopecia areata.

The chain employs TRBV7-9 and TRBJ2-1, with 13 positions matching TRBD2. The CDR3 loop spans 16 amino acids. The germline V gene encodes CDR1 SEHNR and CDR2 FQNEAQ (reference sequence). V trimming: 5 bases; J trimming: 10 bases; junction bases outside the gene matches: 11. The DNA of the CDR3 is TGTGCCAGCAGCCCTGGACTAGCGGGAGTTCTAGGCGAGCAGTTCTTC. Translation: CASSPGLAGVLGEQFF. The full variable domain, rest sourced from reference TRBV7-9 and TRBJ2-1, is DTGVSQNPRHKITKRGQNVTFRCDPISEHNRLYWYRQTLGQGPEFLTYFQNEAQLEKSRLLSDRFSAERPKGSFSTLEIQRTEQGDSAMYLCASSPGLAGVLGEQFFGPGTRLTVL.

V and J are TRBV18 and TRBJ2-3; the match to TRBD2 covers 11 bases. The ends lost 3 bases at V and 2 bases at J; junction bases unmatched: 1. The CDR3 has 15 residues. Per germline, CDR1 KGHSH and CDR2 LQKENI. In nucleotides, the CDR3 is TGTGCCAGCTCACCGACTAGCGGGGCCACAGATACGCAGTATTTT. This sequence encodes CASSPTSGATDTQYF.

This clone is labeled as medium-sized. This chain joins TRBV6-6 and TRBJ2-1; D possibly corresponds to TRBD1 (6 bases). Germline lookup yields CDR1 MNHNY and CDR2 SVGAGI (reference sequence). The ends were cut back, 2 bases at V and 10 bases at J, with 9 bases in the middle. This CDR3 is built from 12 residues. In nucleotides, the CDR3 is TGTGCCAGCAGTTACCCGGGACACGAGCAGTTCTTC. It is translated as CASSYPGHEQFF.

This clone was picked up a small number of times. The V gene is TRBV5-1, the J gene TRBJ2-1; 7 nucleotides agree with TRBD2. The CDR3 has 12 residues. V gave up 4 bases and J gave up 8 bases; unmatched junction bases: 3. Germline values: CDR1 SGHRS, CDR2 YFSETQ. The CDR3 is CASSVTSDEQFF. CDR3 coding DNA: TGCGCCAGCAGCGTCACTAGCGATGAGCAGTTCTTC. The full variable domain, completed using reference TRBV5-1 and TRBJ2-1, is KAGVTQTPRYLIKTRGQQVTLSCSPISGHRSVSWYQQTPGQGLQFLFEYFSETQRNKGNFPGRFSGRQFSNSRSEMNVSTLELGDSALYLCASSVTSDEQFFGPGTRLTVL.

This CDR3 reads CASSGTGSYNEQFF. The CDR3 region has the DNA TGTGCCAGCAGCGGGACAGGATCCTACAATGAGCAGTTCTTC. This chain joins TRBV27 and TRBJ2-1, with 8 positions matching TRBD1. The CDR3 is 14 residues long. CDR1 is MNHEY and CDR2 is SMNVEV in the germline V gene (reference sequence). With V trimmed by 6 bases and J by 1 base, 2 bases remained unmatched.

The CDR3 loop reads CASSFDLQIPYNSPLHF. The CDR3 nucleotides read TGTGCCAGCAGTTTCGACCTCCAGATTCCTTATAATTCACCCCTCCACTTT. The genes are TRBV28 and TRBJ1-6; D is unresolved. The CDR3 is made up of 17 amino acids. The ends were cut back, 3 bases at V and 4 bases at J, with 16 bases in the middle. CDR1 MDHEN and CDR2 SYDVKM come from the germline V gene.

The CDR3 reads CASSRGLAGVSTYEQYF. The DNA for the CDR3 is TGTGCCAGCAGTAGGGGACTAGCGGGAGTGTCAACCTACGAGCAGTACTTC. This chain joins TRBV2 and TRBJ2-7; 14 nucleotides match TRBD2. V gave up 5 bases and J gave up 2 bases; unmatched junction bases: 8. The length of the CDR3 is 17 residues. Germline V gives CDR1 SNHLY, CDR2 FYNNEI. The full variable domain, with the rest looked up from reference TRBV2 and TRBJ2-7, is EPEVTQTPSHQVTQMGQEVILRCVPISNHLYFYWYRQILGQKVEFLVSFYNNEISEKSEIFDDQFSVERPDGSNFTLKIRSTKLEDSAMYFCASSRGLAGVSTYEQYFGPGTRLTVT.

The chain combines TRBV7-2 with TRBJ2-1, with D unresolved. V lost 3 bases, J lost 6 bases, and 6 bases lay in between. CDR3 length: 12 residues. Germline lookup yields CDR1 SGHTA and CDR2 FQGNSA. The CDR3 DNA reads as TGTGCCAGCAGCTTCCAAAGCAATGAGCAGTTCTTC. Translated: CASSFQSNEQFF.

The chain joins TRBV28 to TRBJ2-7, with TRBD1 identical over 9 bases. This CDR3 region has 14 residues. The trim removed 6 bases at V and 5 bases at J, leaving 8 bases unmatched. Looked up from germline, CDR1 is MDHEN and CDR2 is SYDVKM. The CDR3 loop reads CASRTGGAFHEQYF. The CDR3 DNA follows: TGTGCCAGCAGAACAGGGGGCGCTTTCCACGAGCAGTACTTC.

J is TRBJ2-1 and V is TRBV7-9; 7 bases align to TRBD2. In germline, CDR1 is SEHNR, CDR2 FQNEAQ (reference sequence). J was trimmed by 4 bases and V by 3 bases; bases with no gene match: 12. The CDR3 length is 17 residues. DNA for the CDR3: TGTGCCAGCAGCTTGGGAGACCTTGGGGGGGTGTACAATGAGCAGTTCTTC. This gives the protein CASSLGDLGGVYNEQFF.

V and J are TRBV7-9 and TRBJ2-7; 7 bases line up with TRBD2. The length of the CDR3 is 15 residues. With 5 bases clipped from V and 0 bases from J, the junction kept 7 bases outside the gene matches. Per the germline V gene, CDR1 is SEHNR and CDR2 is FQNEAQ (reference sequence). The CDR3 nucleotides are TGTGCCAGCAGCCGAAAGAGCGGGACCTCCTACGAGCAGTACTTC. Translated, it gives CASSRKSGTSYEQYF. The complete variable domain, with remaining parts taken from reference TRBV7-9 and TRBJ2-7, reads DTGVSQNPRHKITKRGQNVTFRCDPISEHNRLYWYRQTLGQGPEFLTYFQNEAQLEKSRLLSDRFSAERPKGSFSTLEIQRTEQGDSAMYLCASSRKSGTSYEQYFGPGTRLTVT.

The rearrangement joins TRBV2 to TRBJ2-3, with TRBD2 matching 10 bases. Germline V CDR1 and CDR2: SNHLY, FYNNEI. The CDR3 has 16 amino acids. V shed 0 bases and J 3 bases; nucleotides not matched to a gene: 3. CDR3 region: CASSEAGLALTDTQYF. DNA of the CDR3: TGTGCCAGCAGTGAAGCGGGACTAGCGTTAACAGATACGCAGTATTTT. The whole variable domain, filled in from reference TRBV2 and TRBJ2-3, reads EPEVTQTPSHQVTQMGQEVILRCVPISNHLYFYWYRQILGQKVEFLVSFYNNEISEKSEIFDDQFSVERPDGSNFTLKIRSTKLEDSAMYFCASSEAGLALTDTQYFGPGTRLTVL.

This clone was counted between two and nine times. The DNA for the CDR3 is TGTGCCAGCAGCGGGAGGGTCAGCGGGAGGGTTTATGAGCAGTTCTTC. Protein sequence: CASSGRVSGRVYEQFF. The chain links TRBV2 to TRBJ2-1; 10 nucleotides agree with TRBD2. CDR1 and CDR2 (germline): SNHLY, FYNNEI. The CDR3 covers 16 residues. Losses at the gene ends were 6 bases for V and 8 bases for J; bases not matched to a gene: 13. The variable domain in full, completed from reference TRBV2 and TRBJ2-1, reads EPEVTQTPSHQVTQMGQEVILRCVPISNHLYFYWYRQILGQKVEFLVSFYNNEISEKSEIFDDQFSVERPDGSNFTLKIRSTKLEDSAMYFCASSGRVSGRVYEQFFGPGTRLTVL.

This chain connects TRBV11-2 to TRBJ2-7; no clear D gene. This CDR3 comprises 11 residues. Germline V gene sequence: CDR1 SGHAT, CDR2 FQNNGV. The germline V and J ends were trimmed by 6 bases and 1 base, with 4 bases remaining between them. The CDR3, as DNA: TGTGCCAGCAGGACATCCTACGAGCAGTACTTC. This codes for CASRTSYEQYF.

The CDR3 sequence: CASSDRRWETQYF. The CDR3 DNA is TGTGCCAGCAGCGACCGTAGGTGGGAGACCCAGTACTTC. The chain has TRBV2 and TRBJ2-5, with no clear D. This CDR3 has 13 residues. V dropped 6 bases and J dropped 5 bases, with 13 bases sitting between them. Per the germline V gene, CDR1 is SNHLY and CDR2 is FYNNEI.

The CDR3 protein is CASRGLPYEQYF. CDR3 sequence (DNA): TGTGCCAGCCGGGGCTTACCCTACGAGCAGTACTTC. The V gene is TRBV6-6, the J gene TRBJ2-7; perhaps D is TRBD1 or TRBD2 (5 bases each). The CDR3 is made up of 12 amino acids. Germline V gene data show CDR1 as MNHNY and CDR2 as SVGAGI (reference sequence). Trimming shortened V by 8 bases and J by 2 bases, and 10 bases separated the two germline ends.

The V and J genes are TRBV11-2 and TRBJ2-1, with no clear D. The CDR3 extends over 16 amino acids. CDR1 and CDR2 from the germline V gene are SGHAT and FQNNGV. With 3 bases removed from V and 0 bases from J, the gap between germline ends came to 12 bases. This CDR3 reads CASSLTTPSSYNEQFF. The DNA of the CDR3 is TGTGCCAGCAGCTTGACGACTCCGAGCTCCTACAATGAGCAGTTCTTC.

The V call is TRBV11-3, the J call TRBJ2-1; D possibly matches TRBD1 or TRBD2 (6 bases each). V lost 4 bases, J lost 6 bases, and 13 bases lay in between. This CDR3 spans 14 amino acids. In germline, CDR1 is SGHNT, CDR2 YENEEA. The CDR3 DNA reads TGTGCCAGCAGCTCCGGGGGCAGCTTCAATGAGCAGTTCTTC. The encoded protein is CASSSGGSFNEQFF.

This rearrangement joins TRBV9 to TRBJ2-6; TRBD1 or TRBD2 may be the D gene (5 bases each). The germline CDR1 and CDR2 sequences are SGDLS and YYNGEE. The CDR3 totals 16 residues. V was trimmed by 0 bases and J by 4 bases, leaving 11 bases between them. CDR3 region: CASSVAKGRGANVLTF. For the CDR3, the DNA is TGTGCCAGCAGCGTAGCTAAGGGACGAGGGGCCAACGTCCTGACTTTC.

J is TRBJ2-2 and V is TRBV12-5; D perhaps matches TRBD2 (7 bases). Germline assignment: CDR1 LGHNT and CDR2 FRNRAP. The CDR3 consists of 16 residues. Trimming removed 0 bases at V and 6 bases at J, with 14 bases between. CDR3 loop: CASGLVGGPGAGELFF. CDR3 bases: TGTGCTAGTGGTTTGGTCGGGGGGCCGGGTGCCGGGGAGCTGTTTTTT.

The chain has TRBV28 and TRBJ2-5; 7 bases agree with TRBD2. Germline assignment: CDR1 MDHEN and CDR2 SYDVKM. Trimming took 7 bases from V and 9 from J; bases not matched to a gene: 17. The CDR3 loop spans 15 amino acids. The CDR3 spells CASTLGGVRGEAQYF. As DNA, the CDR3 is TGTGCCAGCACCCTTGGGGGGGTCCGAGGGGAGGCCCAGTACTTC.

This clone has a handful of counts. This sequence joins TRBV6-5 and TRBJ2-1; D possibly uses TRBD1 or TRBD2 (5 bases each). V gave up 6 bases and J gave up 6 bases, with 12 bases separating them. The CDR3 runs to 13 residues. From germline, CDR1 is MNHEY and CDR2 SVGAGI. The chain's CDR3 is CASRRRGGNEQFF. CDR3 nucleotide sequence: TGTGCCAGCAGACGACGGGGCGGCAATGAGCAGTTCTTC.

J is TRBJ1-2 and V is TRBV7-9; TRBD1 is a possible D gene (5 bases). V lost 3 bases, J lost 2 bases, and 13 bases lay in between. The CDR3 has 15 amino acids. Per germline, CDR1 SEHNR and CDR2 FQNEAQ (reference sequence). CDR3 nucleotides: TGTGCCAGCAGCTTGTCGGGGCGGGACAACTATGGCTACACCTTC. Translating gives CASSLSGRDNYGYTF.

The chain has TRBV28 and TRBJ2-3; 13 bases are a match to TRBD2. The CDR3 consists of 15 residues. V lost 6 bases and J lost 4; bases outside the gene matches: 4. Germline V gene sequence: CDR1 MDHEN, CDR2 SYDVKM. The CDR3 DNA reads as TGTGCCAGCAGACAACTAGCGGGAGGGCCAGATACGCAGTATTTT. Its translation: CASRQLAGGPDTQYF.

This rearrangement joins TRBV7-9 to TRBJ2-7; weak D call: TRBD1 (6 bases). Germline-derived CDR1 and CDR2 are SEHNR and FQNEAQ (reference sequence). The V and J ends lost 5 bases and 2 bases respectively, with 13 bases between them. The CDR3 covers 14 residues. The CDR3 DNA is TGTGCCAGCAGCCCAAAGACAGGAGCCTACGAGCAGTACTTC. Protein sequence: CASSPKTGAYEQYF. The full variable domain, rest sourced from reference TRBV7-9 and TRBJ2-7, is DTGVSQNPRHKITKRGQNVTFRCDPISEHNRLYWYRQTLGQGPEFLTYFQNEAQLEKSRLLSDRFSAERPKGSFSTLEIQRTEQGDSAMYLCASSPKTGAYEQYFGPGTRLTVT.

This chain joins TRBV19 and TRBJ2-1; 10 nucleotides agree with TRBD2. Germline V lookup: CDR1 LNHDA, CDR2 SQIVND (reference sequence). The V gene end was trimmed by 5 bases and the J gene end by 5 bases; junction bases not matched to a gene: 9. The CDR3 has 16 residues. CDR3 DNA sequence: TGTGCCAGTAGTCCCTCCGGGACTAGCGTCCACAATGAGCAGTTCTTC. This gives the protein CASSPSGTSVHNEQFF.

The chain recombines TRBV5-1 with TRBJ1-2; D ambiguous. This CDR3 contains 12 residues. V dropped 0 bases and J dropped 8 bases, with 8 bases sitting between them. Germline V CDR1 and CDR2: SGHRS, YFSETQ. CDR3 bases: TGCGCCAGCAGCTTGGCGGGGAAAGGCTACACCTTC. Encoded protein: CASSLAGKGYTF.